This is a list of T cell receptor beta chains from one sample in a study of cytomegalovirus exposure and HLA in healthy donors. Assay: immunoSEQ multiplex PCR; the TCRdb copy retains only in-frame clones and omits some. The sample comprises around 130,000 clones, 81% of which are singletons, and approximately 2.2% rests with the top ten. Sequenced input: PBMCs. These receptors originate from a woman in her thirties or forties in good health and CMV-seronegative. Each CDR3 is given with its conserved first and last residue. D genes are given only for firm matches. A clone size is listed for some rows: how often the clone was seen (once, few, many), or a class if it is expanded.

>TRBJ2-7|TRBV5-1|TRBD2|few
TGCGCCAGCAGCTTGGAGTCTAGCGGGAGATACGAGCAGTACTTC
CASSLESSGRYEQYF
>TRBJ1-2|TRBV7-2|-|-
TGTGCCAGCAGCTTAGGCGTAGAGGCATGGAGTAACTATGGCTACACCTTC
CASSLGVEAWSNYGYTF
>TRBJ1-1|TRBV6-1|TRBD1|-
TGTGCCAGCATTCGAGGGGGCTCTGAAGCTTTCTTT
CASIRGGSEAFF
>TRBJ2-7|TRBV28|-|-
TGTGCCAGCAGTCCAGGAGGCATAGTGGGTGGCCAGCAGTACTTC
CASSPGGIVGGQQYF
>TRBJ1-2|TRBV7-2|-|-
TGTGCCAGCAGCTTACAGGGAGGTTTCGCGGACTATGGCTACACCTTC
CASSLQGGFADYGYTF
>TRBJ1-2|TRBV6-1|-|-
TGTGCCAGCACCCTGATAGAGGGCGTCTATGGCTACACCTTC
CASTLIEGVYGYTF
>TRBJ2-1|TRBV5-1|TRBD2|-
TGCGCCAGCAGCTTAACCGGGACTAGCTCGTCTGAGCAGTTCTTC
CASSLTGTSSSEQFF
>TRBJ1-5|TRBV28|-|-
TGTGCCAGCAATCTAGTTGGCAATCAGCCCCAGCATTTT
CASNLVGNQPQHF
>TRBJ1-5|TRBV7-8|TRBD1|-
TGTGCCAGCAGCGCGCGGGACAGGGGTGGACTCAACCAGCCCCAGCATTTT
CASSARDRGGLNQPQHF
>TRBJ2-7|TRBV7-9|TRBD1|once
TGTGCCAGCAGCTTTGACACTACAGGGGCCCACGAGCAGTACTTC
CASSFDTTGAHEQYF
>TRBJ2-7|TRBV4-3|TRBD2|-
TGCGCCAGCAGCCCGGGACTATACTCCTACGAGCAGTACTTC
CASSPGLYSYEQYF
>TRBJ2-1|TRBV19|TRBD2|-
TGTGCCAGTAGCATTAGCGGGGGGGCGGGGTATGAGCAGTTCTTC
CASSISGGAGYEQFF
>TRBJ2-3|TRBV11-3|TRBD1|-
TGTGCCAGCTCCAGGGGGAGCACAGATACGCAGTATTTT
CASSRGSTDTQYF
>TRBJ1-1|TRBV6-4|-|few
TGTGCCAGTCGACTGACAGTAAACACTGAAGCTTTCTTT
CASRLTVNTEAFF
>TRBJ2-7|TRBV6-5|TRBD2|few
TGTGCCAGCCTACCAGGGAGCGGGGGCTACGAGCAGTACTTC
CASLPGSGGYEQYF
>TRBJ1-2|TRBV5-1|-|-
TGCGCCAGCAGCTGGGGCGGGGGCATGGGCTATGGCTACACCTTC
CASSWGGGMGYGYTF
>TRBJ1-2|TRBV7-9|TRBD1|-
TGTGCCAGCAGCGGACAGGGGGGCTATGGCTACACCTTC
CASSGQGGYGYTF
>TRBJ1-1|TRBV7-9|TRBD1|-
TGTGCCAGCAGCTCGCCGGGACAGGGTGTAACTGAAGCTTTCTTT
CASSSPGQGVTEAFF
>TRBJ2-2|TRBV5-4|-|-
TGTGCCAGCAGCCAAGTGGGGGCGTCCGGGGAGCTGTTTTTT
CASSQVGASGELFF
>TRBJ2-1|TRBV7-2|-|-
TGTGCCAGCAGAATAACAGGGGGAGGGTACGAATACAATGAGCAGTTCTTC
CASRITGGGYEYNEQFF
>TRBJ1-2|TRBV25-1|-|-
TGTGCCAGCAGTGTGACAGGTTCCGGCTACACCTTC
CASSVTGSGYTF
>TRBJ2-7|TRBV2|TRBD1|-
TGTGCCAGCAGACCCGGAGGACAGGCCCTTAGGGGGCAGTACTTC
CASRPGGQALRGQYF
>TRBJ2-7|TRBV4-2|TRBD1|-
TGTGCCAGCAGCCAAGGCCCACCGGGACAGGGTGTCTACGAGCAGTACTTC
CASSQGPPGQGVYEQYF
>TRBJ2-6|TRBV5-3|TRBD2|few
TGTGCCAGAAGCTGGACGACTAGCGGGAGGGTGTCCGGGGCCAACGTCCTGACTTTC
CARSWTTSGRVSGANVLTF
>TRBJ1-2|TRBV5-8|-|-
TGTGCCAGCAGCCAACGACAGGTTAACTATGGCTACACCTTC
CASSQRQVNYGYTF
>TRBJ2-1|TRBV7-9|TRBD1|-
TGTGCCAGCAGCCTGAGGGCGACAGGGACCTTCTACAATGAGCAGTTCTTC
CASSLRATGTFYNEQFF
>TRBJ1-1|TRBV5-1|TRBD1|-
TGCGCCAGCAACCCGACAGGGGGCACTGAAGCTTTCTTT
CASNPTGGTEAFF
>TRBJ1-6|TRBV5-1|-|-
TGCGCCAGCAGCTTGGATGGGACAACCTCACCCCTCCACTTT
CASSLDGTTSPLHF
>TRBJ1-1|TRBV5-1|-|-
TGCGCCAGCAGCGGCCGGACAGTGAACACTGAAGCTTTCTTT
CASSGRTVNTEAFF